The rows below give T cell receptor beta chains drawn from one sample of a study of cytotoxic CD8 clonotypes in ibrutinib-treated CLL. Sequenced by immunoSEQ multiplex PCR; TCRdb stores in-frame clones only, minus some. The data hold 250,000 to 350,000 clones, with 70% to 80% observed a single time. Specimen: PBMCs, collected at disease progression, from a patient treated with ibrutinib. These receptors were collected from a human donor with chronic lymphocytic leukemia. The CDR3 runs from the conserved cysteine through the conserved F or W. The order of the fields is V gene, D gene, clone size, J gene, CDR3 protein, CDR3 DNA. A D gene is named only where the DNA matches it firmly. Size is omitted from some rows. Given values are once, few, many or a class for expanded clones.

>TRBV4-1|.|.|TRBJ1-5
CASSQAYELQPQHF
TGCGCCAGCAGCCAAGCGTACGAGCTTCAGCCCCAGCATTTT
>TRBV29-1|.|.|TRBJ2-2
CSVYATGELFF
TGCAGCGTTTACGCCACCGGGGAGCTGTTTTTT
>TRBV5-1|.|once|TRBJ2-7
CASSLVGYEQYF
TGCGCCAGCAGCTTGGTTGGCTACGAGCAGTACTTC
>TRBV19|.|few|TRBJ2-7
CASKAGPDTYEQYF
TGTGCCAGTAAAGCAGGGCCTGATACCTACGAGCAGTACTTC
>TRBV5-6|TRBD1|.|TRBJ2-7
CASSFSTGAHLFEQYF
TGTGCCAGCAGCTTCTCGACAGGGGCCCACTTGTTTGAGCAGTACTTC
>TRBV10-2|.|.|TRBJ2-7
CASSDIYEQYF
TGCGCCAGCAGTGATATATACGAGCAGTACTTC
>TRBV9|TRBD2|few|TRBJ2-5
CASSPGLARGAQYF
TGTGCCAGCAGCCCGGGACTAGCCAGGGGGGCCCAGTACTTC
>TRBV10-2|TRBD1|.|TRBJ1-1
CASSAPGQGTAFF
TGCGCCAGCAGTGCGCCGGGACAGGGAACAGCTTTCTTT
>TRBV28|.|.|TRBJ1-4
CASSYLSPMGNEKLFF
TGTGCCAGCAGCTACTTGTCTCCGATGGGTAATGAAAAACTGTTTTTT
>TRBV6-5|.|few|TRBJ1-1
CATQRTANTEAFF
TGTGCCACCCAACGGACAGCCAACACTGAAGCTTTCTTT
>TRBV4-1|TRBD1|.|TRBJ2-7
CASSPDRVEQYF
TGCGCCAGCAGCCCCGACAGGGTTGAGCAGTACTTC
>TRBV7-9|TRBD2|few|TRBJ2-1
CASSLVASGNGEQFF
TGTGCCAGCAGCTTAGTGGCTAGCGGGAACGGTGAGCAGTTCTTC
>TRBV9|TRBD1|.|TRBJ2-7
CASSTGSGTGFTYEQYF
TGTGCCAGCAGCACCGGATCCGGGACAGGTTTTACGTACGAGCAGTACTTC
>TRBV27|.|once|TRBJ2-7
CASSLNRGYEQYF
TGTGCCAGCAGTTTAAATCGAGGGTACGAGCAGTACTTC
>TRBV15|.|.|TRBJ2-7
CATSRGGGGYEQYF
TGTGCCACCAGCAGAGGGGGAGGAGGCTACGAGCAGTACTTC
>TRBV14|.|few|TRBJ1-4
CASSQDTQWWAEKLFF
TGTGCCAGCAGCCAAGATACCCAATGGTGGGCCGAAAAACTGTTTTTT
>TRBV18|TRBD2|.|TRBJ2-3
CASSLWYASGRSTDTQYF
TGTGCCAGCTCACTCTGGTATGCCAGCGGGAGAAGCACAGATACGCAGTATTTT
>TRBV28|TRBD1|.|TRBJ2-7
CASSLRRQGAFGAYEQYF
TGTGCCAGCAGTTTAAGGAGACAGGGGGCTTTCGGAGCCTACGAGCAGTACTTC
>TRBV9|TRBD2|few|TRBJ2-1
CASSAGGSSYNEQFF
TGTGCCAGCAGCGCTGGCGGGAGCTCCTACAATGAGCAGTTCTTC
>TRBV25-1|.|.|TRBJ1-1
CASSDQAQNTEAFF
TGTGCCAGCAGTGACCAGGCACAGAACACTGAAGCTTTCTTT
>TRBV5-6|.|.|TRBJ1-2
CASRGQGLYYGYTF
TGTGCCAGCAGGGGCCAAGGACTGTATTATGGCTACACCTTC
>TRBV13|TRBD1|many|TRBJ2-2
CASSSRQGANTGELFF
TGTGCCAGCAGCTCCCGACAGGGGGCGAACACCGGGGAGCTGTTTTTT
>TRBV6-6|TRBD2|once|TRBJ2-3
CASSYVGSGYGDTQYF
TGTGCCAGCAGTTACGTAGGTAGCGGGTACGGGGATACGCAGTATTTT
>TRBV18|TRBD1|few|TRBJ2-2
CASSTGTGGITGELFF
TGTGCCAGCTCAACCGGGACAGGGGGCATCACCGGGGAGCTGTTTTTT
>TRBV2|TRBD1|.|TRBJ2-1
CASSVDRIHEQFF
TGTGCCAGCAGCGTGGACAGGATCCATGAGCAGTTCTTC
>TRBV5-1|TRBD2|.|TRBJ2-7
CASSGRARDYEQYF
TGCGCCAGCAGCGGGAGGGCCCGAGACTACGAGCAGTACTTC
>TRBV4-1|.|.|TRBJ2-5
CASSPRVWETQYF
TGCGCCAGCAGCCCCAGGGTTTGGGAGACCCAGTACTTC
>TRBV5-1|.|.|TRBJ2-5
CASSLGGIRETQYF
TGCGCCAGCAGCCTTGGGGGGATCCGGGAGACCCAGTACTTC
>TRBV5-3|TRBD1|.|TRBJ1-6
CARSSNRGHDSPLHF
TGTGCCAGAAGCAGTAACAGGGGGCACGATTCACCCCTCCACTTT
>TRBV7-9|.|.|TRBJ2-5
CASSPQETQYF
TGTGCCAGCAGCCCTCAAGAGACCCAGTACTTC
>TRBV10-1|.|.|TRBJ2-3
CASSETKTHTDTQYF
TGCGCCAGCAGTGAGACTAAGACACACACAGATACGCAGTATTTT
>TRBV7-6|.|.|TRBJ2-5
CASSLAEGGTQYF
TGTGCCAGCAGCTTAGCGGAGGGAGGGACCCAGTACTTC
>TRBV28|.|.|TRBJ1-1
CASSWAGTTEAFF
TGTGCCAGCAGTTGGGCCGGGACCACTGAAGCTTTCTTT
>TRBV5-1|TRBD1|.|TRBJ1-2
CASSSTGGYGYTF
TGCGCCAGCAGCAGCACAGGGGGCTATGGCTACACCTTC
>TRBV18|.|few|TRBJ1-5
CASSQDTRGPQHF
TGTGCCAGCTCCCAGGACACCCGAGGGCCCCAGCATTTT
>TRBV13|.|.|TRBJ1-6
CASSLGLKGLHF
TGTGCCAGCAGCTTAGGCCTTAAAGGCCTCCACTTT
>TRBV11-3|.|once|TRBJ2-2
CASSTNTGELFF
TGTGCCAGCAGCACAAACACCGGGGAGCTGTTTTTT
>TRBV4-1|.|once|TRBJ2-3
CASSQVADTQYF
TGCGCCAGCAGCCAAGTAGCAGATACGCAGTATTTT
>TRBV10-3|.|few|TRBJ1-1
CAISTGRNTEAFF
TGTGCCATCAGTACAGGGCGGAACACTGAAGCTTTCTTT
>TRBV18|.|few|TRBJ2-7
CASSRMDEQYF
TGTGCCAGCTCACGGATGGACGAGCAGTACTTC
>TRBV6-1|.|few|TRBJ1-5
CASREDFNQPQHF
TGTGCCAGCAGGGAGGACTTCAATCAGCCCCAGCATTTT
>TRBV11-2|.|.|TRBJ2-5
CASSPASWRQETQYF
TGTGCCAGCAGCCCCGCAAGTTGGCGACAAGAGACCCAGTACTTC
>TRBV4-2|TRBD1|.|TRBJ1-4
CASSQVRDRGFVGEKLFF
TGTGCCAGCAGCCAAGTGCGGGACAGGGGATTTGTTGGTGAAAAACTGTTTTTT
>TRBV4-1|.|.|TRBJ1-2
CASSQAPPPTMGYYGYTF
TGCGCCAGCAGCCAAGCCCCCCCTCCAACAATGGGCTACTATGGCTACACCTTC
>TRBV7-6|.|.|TRBJ2-7
CASSLGGGGRRSYEQYF
TGTGCCAGCAGCTTAGGTGGGGGGGGCAGGCGAAGCTACGAGCAGTACTTC
>TRBV21-1|.|.|TRBJ2-1
CASSSTSGNNEQFF
TGTGCCAGCAGCAGCACTAGCGGGAACAATGAGCAGTTCTTC
>TRBV13|TRBD1|once|TRBJ1-1
CASSPTGAEAFF
TGTGCCAGCAGCCCCACAGGGGCTGAAGCTTTCTTT
>TRBV6-5|TRBD2|once|TRBJ2-2
CASRRAGGGGELFF
TGTGCCAGCAGGAGAGCGGGAGGCGGCGGGGAGCTGTTTTTT